This TCR beta chain emerged from a study of control samples from healthy donors and cancer patients. The table came from immunoSEQ multiplex PCR; TCRdb's copy has only in-frame clones and leaves some out. The profile shows some 56,000 clones, 90% to 95% of them singletons. The CDR3 contains 13 residues. Germline V lookup: CDR1 SGDLS, CDR2 YYNGEE. The ends were cut back, 0 bases at V and 4 bases at J, with 4 bases in the middle. The rearrangement joins TRBV9 to TRBJ2-2, with D uncertain. The material sequenced was blood. The TCR originated in a man younger than 40 in good health. This CDR3 is CASSVGPTGELFF. The CDR3 DNA reads as TGTGCCAGCAGCGTAGGACCCACCGGGGAGCTGTTTTTT. The full variable domain, with the rest looked up from reference TRBV9 and TRBJ2-2, is DSGVTQTPKHLITATGQRVTLRCSPRSGDLSVYWYQQSLDQGLQFLIQYYNGEERAKGNILERFSAQQFPDLHSELNLSSLELGDSALYFCASSVGPTGELFFGEGSRLTVL.